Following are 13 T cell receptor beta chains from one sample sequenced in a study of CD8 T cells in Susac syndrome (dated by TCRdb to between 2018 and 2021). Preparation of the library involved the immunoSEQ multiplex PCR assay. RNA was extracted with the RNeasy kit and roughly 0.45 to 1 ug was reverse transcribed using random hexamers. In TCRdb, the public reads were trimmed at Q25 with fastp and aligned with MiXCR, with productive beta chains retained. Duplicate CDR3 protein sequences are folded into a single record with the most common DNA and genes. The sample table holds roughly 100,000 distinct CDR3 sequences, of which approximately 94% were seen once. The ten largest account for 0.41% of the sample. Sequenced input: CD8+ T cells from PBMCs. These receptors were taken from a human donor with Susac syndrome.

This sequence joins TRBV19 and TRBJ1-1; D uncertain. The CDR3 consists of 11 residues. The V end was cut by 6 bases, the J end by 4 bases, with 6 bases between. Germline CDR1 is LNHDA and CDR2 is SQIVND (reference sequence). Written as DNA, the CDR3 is TGTGCCAGTAGGCACGGCACTGAAGCTTTCTTT. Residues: CASRHGTEAFF.

The CDR3 sequence: CASSLGTKETQYF. In nucleotides, the CDR3 is TGTGCCAGCAGCCTGGGGACGAAAGAGACCCAGTACTTC. The chain uses TRBV4-2 and TRBJ2-5; either TRBD1 or TRBD2 may fit D (5 bases each). The V gene's germline CDR1 is LGHNA and CDR2 YNFKEQ. The germline V and J ends were trimmed by 4 bases and 3 bases, with 9 bases remaining between them. The CDR3 consists of 13 residues.

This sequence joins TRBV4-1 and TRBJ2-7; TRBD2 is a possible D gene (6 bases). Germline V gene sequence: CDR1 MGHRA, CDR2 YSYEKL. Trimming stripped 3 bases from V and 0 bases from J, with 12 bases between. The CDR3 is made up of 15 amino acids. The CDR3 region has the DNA TGCGCCAGCAGCCACTGGGACGGGAGCTCCTACGAGCAGTACTTC. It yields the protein CASSHWDGSSYEQYF.

The CDR3 loop is CASSMDRGTYEQYF. The CDR3 DNA sequence: TGTGCCAGTAGTATGGACAGGGGAACCTACGAGCAGTACTTC. The chain is built from TRBV19 and TRBJ2-7, with 9 positions matching TRBD1. Per the germline V gene, CDR1 is LNHDA and CDR2 is SQIVND (reference sequence). V shed 3 bases, J shed 2 bases, and the junction held 2 bases outside the gene matches. This CDR3 is 14 amino acids long.

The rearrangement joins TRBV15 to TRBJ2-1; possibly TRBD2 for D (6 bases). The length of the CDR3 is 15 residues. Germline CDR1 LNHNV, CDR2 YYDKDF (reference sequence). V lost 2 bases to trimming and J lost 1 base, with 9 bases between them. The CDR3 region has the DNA TGTGCCACCAGCAGAACCGGGACTTCCTACAATGAGCAGTTCTTC. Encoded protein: CATSRTGTSYNEQFF.

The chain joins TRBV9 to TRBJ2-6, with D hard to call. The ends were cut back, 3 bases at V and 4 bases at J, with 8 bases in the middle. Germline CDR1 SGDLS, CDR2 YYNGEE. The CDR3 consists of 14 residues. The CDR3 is CASSAYQGANVLTF. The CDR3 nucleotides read TGTGCCAGCAGCGCCTATCAAGGGGCCAACGTCCTGACTTTC.

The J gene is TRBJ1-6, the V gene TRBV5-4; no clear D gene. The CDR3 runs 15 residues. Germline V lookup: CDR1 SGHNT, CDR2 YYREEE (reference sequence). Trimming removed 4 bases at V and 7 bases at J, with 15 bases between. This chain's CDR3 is CASSPWGGNNSPLHF. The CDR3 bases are TGTGCCAGCAGCCCGTGGGGAGGGAACAATTCACCCCTCCACTTT.

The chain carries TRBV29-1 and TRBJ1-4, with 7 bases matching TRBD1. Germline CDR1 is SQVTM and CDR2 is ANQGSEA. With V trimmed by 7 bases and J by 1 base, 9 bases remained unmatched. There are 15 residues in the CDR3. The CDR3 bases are TGCAGCGCAGAGGACAGGACGGGAACTAATGAAAAACTGTTTTTT. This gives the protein CSAEDRTGTNEKLFF.

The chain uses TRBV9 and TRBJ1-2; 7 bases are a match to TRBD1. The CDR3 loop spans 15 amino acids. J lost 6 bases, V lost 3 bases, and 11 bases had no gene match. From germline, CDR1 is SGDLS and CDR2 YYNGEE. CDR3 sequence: CASSASRDRGNGYTF. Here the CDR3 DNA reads TGTGCCAGCAGCGCAAGCCGGGACAGAGGGAATGGCTACACCTTC. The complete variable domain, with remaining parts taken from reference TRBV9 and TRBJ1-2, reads DSGVTQTPKHLITATGQRVTLRCSPRSGDLSVYWYQQSLDQGLQFLIQYYNGEERAKGNILERFSAQQFPDLHSELNLSSLELGDSALYFCASSASRDRGNGYTFGSGTRLTVV.

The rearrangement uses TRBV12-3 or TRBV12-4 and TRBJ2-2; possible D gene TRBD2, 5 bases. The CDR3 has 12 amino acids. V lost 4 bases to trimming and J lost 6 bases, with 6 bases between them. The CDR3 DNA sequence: TGTGCCAGCAGTTCCGGGGCCGGGGAGCTGTTTTTT. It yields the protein CASSSGAGELFF.

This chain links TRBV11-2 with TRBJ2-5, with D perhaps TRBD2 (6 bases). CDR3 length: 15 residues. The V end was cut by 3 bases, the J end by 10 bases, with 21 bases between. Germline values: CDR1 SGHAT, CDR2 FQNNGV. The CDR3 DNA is TGTGCCAGCAGCTTGGGGACTGACGCAAGAGAGGGCCAGTACTTC. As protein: CASSLGTDAREGQYF.

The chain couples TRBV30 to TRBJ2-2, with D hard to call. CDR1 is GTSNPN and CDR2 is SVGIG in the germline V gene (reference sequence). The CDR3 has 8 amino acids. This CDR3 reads CGTGELFF. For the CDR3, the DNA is TGTGGAACCGGGGAGCTGTTTTTT.

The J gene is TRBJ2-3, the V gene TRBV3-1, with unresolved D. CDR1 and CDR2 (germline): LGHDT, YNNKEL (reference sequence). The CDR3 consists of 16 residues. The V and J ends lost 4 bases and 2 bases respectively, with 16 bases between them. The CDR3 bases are TGTGCCAGCAGCCCGTCGGTAGGACGGTACACAGATACGCAGTATTTT. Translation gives CASSPSVGRYTDTQYF.